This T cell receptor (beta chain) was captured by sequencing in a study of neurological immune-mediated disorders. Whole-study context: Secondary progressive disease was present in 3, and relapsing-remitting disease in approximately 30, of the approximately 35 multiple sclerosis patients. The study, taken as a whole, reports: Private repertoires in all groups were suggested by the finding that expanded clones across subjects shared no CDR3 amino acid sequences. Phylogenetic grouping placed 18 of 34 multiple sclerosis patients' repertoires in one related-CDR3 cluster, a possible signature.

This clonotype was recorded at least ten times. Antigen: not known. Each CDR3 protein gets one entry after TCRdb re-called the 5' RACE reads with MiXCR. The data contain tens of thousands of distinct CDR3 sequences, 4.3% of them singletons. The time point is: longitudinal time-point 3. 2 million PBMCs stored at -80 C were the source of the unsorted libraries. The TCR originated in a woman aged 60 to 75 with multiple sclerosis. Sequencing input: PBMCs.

The CDR3 spells CASSPNTGFYTF. CDR3 DNA sequence: TGTGCCAGCAGCCCGAATACGGGGTTCTACACCTTC. This chain uses TRBV12-3 or TRBV12-4 with TRBJ1-2, with D unclear. V was cut by 6 bases and J by 10 bases, with 15 bases left in between. This CDR3 region has 12 residues.